This T cell receptor (beta chain) was obtained from a study of blood T cells in healthy people across ages. Combining a sample-barcoded 5' primer with a J-beta primer mix, a second PCR ran for about 7 to 11 cycles. TCRdb re-derived calls from the 5' RACE reads in MiXCR, one entry per CDR3 protein. The sample has more than 1.4 million distinct CDR3 sequences, 42% seen once. The CDR3 covers 14 residues. J gave up 0 bases and V 5 bases, and 3 bases lay outside the gene matches. From germline, CDR1 is SGHTA and CDR2 FQGNSA. The genes are TRBV7-2 and TRBJ2-7; TRBD2 aligns across 8 bases. The sequencing input was blood. This sequence was found in a woman aged 18-29 years in good health. The CDR3 protein is CASSVSGTSYEQYF. The CDR3, as DNA: TGTGCCAGCAGCGTTAGCGGGACCTCCTACGAGCAGTACTTC.